This TCR beta chain derives from a study of T cells after yellow fever vaccination. This clonotype was recorded at least ten times. In germline, CDR1 is SGHAT, CDR2 FQNNGV. V shed 3 bases and J shed 2 bases, with 8 bases lying between them. The CDR3 consists of 13 residues. TCRdb processed the 5' RACE reads anew with MiXCR; each CDR3 protein has one entry. Here the sample spans around 31,000 distinct CDR3 sequences, about 10% being singletons. This material consisted of PBMCs, either bulk or a sorted T-cell subset (CD4+, CD8+, memory, or dextramer-sorted; not recorded which), taken around 15 days after the first yellow fever vaccination. V and J are TRBV11-2 and TRBJ2-7; no firm D call. The sequence came from a man younger than 35 who received the YFV17D yellow fever vaccine. The CDR3 nucleotides are TGTGCCAGCAGCTTCGGGTTAACCTACGAGCAGTACTTC. As protein: CASSFGLTYEQYF.